This T cell receptor beta chain was recovered during a study of blood T cell repertoires in COVID-19 (dated by TCRdb to 2018 to 2021). At the level of the whole study: Samples from collaborators originated in the United States, Italy and Spain and spanned both the acute and convalescent phases of COVID-19. The prospective study material was composed of cDNA or gDNA derived from T cells, B-cell-depleted T cells, or PBMCs. Deeply sampled blood TCRbeta repertoires from subjects exposed to, actively infected with, or recovered from COVID-19 were included in the dataset. The repertoires were made available in a free public database intended to serve as a resource for research on the immune response to SARS-CoV-2. Samples came from the ongoing ImmuneRACE study (first 160 participants) plus 1,254 subjects from 6 global collaborators. The sample metadata nearly always contained a de-identified subject ID, COVID-19 status, age in years and sex. Where available, HLA class I and class II types were obtained from metadata supplied by the sample provider rather than from assay-based typing. The research as a whole found: Clinical and demographic metadata were provided uncurated, with the amount varying by source and participant.

CDR1 SGHRS and CDR2 YFSETQ were looked up in the germline V gene. Counted from cysteine to phenylalanine, this CDR3 has 16 amino acids. The read is trimmed to its CDR3 DNA, 48 bases read in frame from base 1. V and J are trimmed by 0 bases and 11 bases, and the gene matches miss 8 bases of the junction. TCRbeta CDR3 regions were amplified from genomic DNA by means of the immunoSEQ Assay, a bias-controlled multiplex PCR. In the original analysis: The number of nucleated cells in each sample was estimated from the amplification of reference gene primers within the assay. To quantify the absolute abundance of each unique TCRbeta CDR3 rearrangement, sequence reads were collapsed and filtered. Productive Simpson clonality was computed per sample as the square root of Simpson's diversity index over productive rearrangements. Drawn from immuneACCESS, this table holds only the in-frame rearrangements with V and J called that TCRdb kept. Clones are partly lost; checked studies trace under half to an unresolved V gene and leave the rest unexplained. V and J calls and clone size are copied from that table; D and trimming were computed from the DNA. The sample records hundreds of thousands of clones, 70% to 90% of which are singletons. The top ten hold around 12% of the sample.

One collaborating source in Seattle enrolled patients during active infection and followed them longitudinally through the course of disease. Collaborating institutions collected whole blood in K2EDTA tubes following their own protocols. Collaborator samples were shipped for TCRbeta analysis as frozen whole blood, isolated PBMCs, or DNA extracted from either sample type. Notes on this clone: Its antigen is not yet known. Within one base of it there is no much larger clone, and no base qualities were kept.

The receptor comes from a woman between 50 and 59 years old with COVID-19, enrolled during active disease. Recombination connected TRBV5-1 to TRBJ1-6; TRBD1 matches 10 bases in the middle. Sequenced: peripheral blood. The CDR3 protein sequence reads: CASSLAGRDRGPPLHF. The sequenced DNA is TGCGCCAGCAGCTTGGCGGGCAGGGACAGGGGTCCACCCCTCCACTTT.